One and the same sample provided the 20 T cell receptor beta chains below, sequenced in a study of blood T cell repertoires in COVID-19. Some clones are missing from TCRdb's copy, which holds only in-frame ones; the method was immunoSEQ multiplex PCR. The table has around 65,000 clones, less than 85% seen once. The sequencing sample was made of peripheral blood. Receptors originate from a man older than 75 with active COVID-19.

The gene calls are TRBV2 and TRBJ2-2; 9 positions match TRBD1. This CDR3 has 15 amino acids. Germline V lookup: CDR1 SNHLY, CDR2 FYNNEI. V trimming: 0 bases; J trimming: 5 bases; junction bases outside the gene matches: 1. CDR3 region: CASSEATGGTGELFF. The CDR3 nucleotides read TGTGCCAGCAGTGAAGCGACAGGGGGAACCGGGGAGCTGTTTTTT.

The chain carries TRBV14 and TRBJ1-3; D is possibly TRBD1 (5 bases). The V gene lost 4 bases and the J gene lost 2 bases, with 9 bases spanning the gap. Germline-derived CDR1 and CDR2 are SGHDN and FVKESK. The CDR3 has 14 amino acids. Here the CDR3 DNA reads TGTGCCAGCAGCCGGGGCTCGGCTGGAAACACCATATATTTT. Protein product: CASSRGSAGNTIYF.

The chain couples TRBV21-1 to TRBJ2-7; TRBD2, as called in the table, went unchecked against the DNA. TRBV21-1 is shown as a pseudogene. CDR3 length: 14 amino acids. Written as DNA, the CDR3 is TGTGCCAGCAGCAAAGTAGAGGGCCACTACGAGCAGTACTTC. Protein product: CASSKVEGHYEQYF.

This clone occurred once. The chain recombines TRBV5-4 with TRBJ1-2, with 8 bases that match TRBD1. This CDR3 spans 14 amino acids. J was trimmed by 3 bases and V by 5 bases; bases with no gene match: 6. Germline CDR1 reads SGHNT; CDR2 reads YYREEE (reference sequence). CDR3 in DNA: TGTGCCAGCAGAATCCGGGACAGGCACTATGGCTACACCTTC. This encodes CASRIRDRHYGYTF.

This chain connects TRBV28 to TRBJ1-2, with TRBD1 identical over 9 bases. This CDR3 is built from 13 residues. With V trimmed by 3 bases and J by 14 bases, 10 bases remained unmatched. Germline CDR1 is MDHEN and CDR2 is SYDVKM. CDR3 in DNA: TGTGCCAGCAGTTTCCATTGGGACAGGGTACTTACCTTC. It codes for CASSFHWDRVLTF.

The DNA of the CDR3 is TGTGCCAGCAGTGAAGCAGGGGTCTTGTTCAATGAGCAGTTCTTC. Its protein product is CASSEAGVLFNEQFF. The chain has TRBV6-1 and TRBJ2-1; the D gene is possibly TRBD1 (5 bases). The V gene lost 0 bases and the J gene lost 6 bases, with 12 bases spanning the gap. The CDR3 has 15 amino acids. From germline, CDR1 is MNHNS and CDR2 SASEGT.

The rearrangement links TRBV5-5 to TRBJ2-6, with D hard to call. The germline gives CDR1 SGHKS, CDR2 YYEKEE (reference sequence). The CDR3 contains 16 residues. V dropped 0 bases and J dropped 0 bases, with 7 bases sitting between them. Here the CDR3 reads CASSLAHSSGANVLTF. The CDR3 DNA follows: TGTGCCAGCAGCTTGGCCCACAGCTCTGGGGCCAACGTCCTGACTTTC.

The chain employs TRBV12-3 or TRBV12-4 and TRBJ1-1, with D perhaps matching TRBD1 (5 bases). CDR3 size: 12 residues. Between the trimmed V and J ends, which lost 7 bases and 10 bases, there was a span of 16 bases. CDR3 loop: CASTGPGTLAFF. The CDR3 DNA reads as TGTGCCAGCACCGGACCGGGGACTTTAGCTTTCTTT.

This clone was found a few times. This chain's CDR3 is CASSGEVAGKQYF. The CDR3 DNA sequence: TGTGCCAGCAGCGGGGAGGTGGCTGGTAAGCAGTACTTC. The rearrangement links TRBV2 to TRBJ2-7; TRBD2 might be the D (6 bases). The CDR3 runs 13 residues. The V gene's germline CDR1 is SNHLY and CDR2 FYNNEI. The V end lost 6 bases, the J end lost 8 bases, and 17 bases lay between the germline ends.

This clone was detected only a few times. Here the CDR3 reads CASSLVAGTGGQETQYF. CDR3 in DNA: TGTGCCAGCAGCTTAGTTGCCGGGACAGGGGGCCAAGAGACCCAGTACTTC. V gene TRBV7-2 combines with J gene TRBJ2-5; TRBD1 matches 11 bases. This CDR3 is 17 amino acids long. Trimming cost V 1 base and J 1 base; bases outside gene matches: 5. The germline V gene has CDR1 SGHTA and CDR2 FQGNSA.

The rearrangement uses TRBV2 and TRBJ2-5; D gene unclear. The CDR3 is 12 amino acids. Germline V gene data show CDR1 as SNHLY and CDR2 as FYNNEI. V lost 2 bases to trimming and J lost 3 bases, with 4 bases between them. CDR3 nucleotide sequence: TGTGCCAGCAGTGAAACAGAAGAGACCCAGTACTTC. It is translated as CASSETEETQYF.

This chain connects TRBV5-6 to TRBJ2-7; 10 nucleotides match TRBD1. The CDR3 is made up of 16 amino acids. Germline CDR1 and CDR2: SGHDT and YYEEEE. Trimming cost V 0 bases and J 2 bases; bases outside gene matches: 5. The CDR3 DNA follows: TGTGCCAGCAGCTTGGGGGGACAGGGGTATACCTACGAGCAGTACTTC. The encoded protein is CASSLGGQGYTYEQYF. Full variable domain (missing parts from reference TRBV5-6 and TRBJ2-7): DAGVTQSPTHLIKTRGQQVTLRCSPKSGHDTVSWYQQALGQGPQFIFQYYEEEERQRGNFPDRFSGHQFPNYSSELNVNALLLGDSALYLCASSLGGQGYTYEQYFGPGTRLTVT.

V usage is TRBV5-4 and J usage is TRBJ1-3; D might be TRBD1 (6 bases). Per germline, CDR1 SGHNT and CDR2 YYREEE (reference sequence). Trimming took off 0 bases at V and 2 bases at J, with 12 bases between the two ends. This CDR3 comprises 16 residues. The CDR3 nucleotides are TGTGCCAGCAGCTTGGACCAGGGGATCGCTGGAAACACCATATATTTT. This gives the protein CASSLDQGIAGNTIYF.

The CDR3 reads CASSSGTGKETQYF. DNA of the CDR3: TGTGCCAGCAGCTCCGGGACAGGGAAAGAGACCCAGTACTTC. The rearrangement uses TRBV7-8 and TRBJ2-5; 9 nucleotides line up with TRBD1. Trimming took 4 bases from V and 3 from J; bases not matched to a gene: 3. The germline gives CDR1 SGHVS, CDR2 FQNEAQ. The CDR3 is 14 residues long.

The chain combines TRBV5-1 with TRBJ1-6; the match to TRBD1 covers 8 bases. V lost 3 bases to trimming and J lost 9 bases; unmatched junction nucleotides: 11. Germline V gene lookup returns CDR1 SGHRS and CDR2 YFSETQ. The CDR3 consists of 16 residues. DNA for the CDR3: TGCGCCAGCAGCTCGACAGGGGAGGTCTTTCGTTCACCCCTCCACTTT. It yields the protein CASSSTGEVFRSPLHF.

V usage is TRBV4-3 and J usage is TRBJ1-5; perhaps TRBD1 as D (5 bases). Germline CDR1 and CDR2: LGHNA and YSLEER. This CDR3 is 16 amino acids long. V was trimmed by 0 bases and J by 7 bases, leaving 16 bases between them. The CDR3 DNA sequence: TGCGCCAGCAGCCAAGATGGAGGGAGGGGTGGCCAGCCCCAGCATTTT. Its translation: CASSQDGGRGGQPQHF.

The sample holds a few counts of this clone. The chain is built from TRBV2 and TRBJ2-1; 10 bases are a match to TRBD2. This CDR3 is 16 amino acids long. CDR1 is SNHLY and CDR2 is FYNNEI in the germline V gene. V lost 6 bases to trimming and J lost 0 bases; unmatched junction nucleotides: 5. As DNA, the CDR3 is TGTGCCAGCAGCGCTAGCGGGAGTAGCTCCTACAATGAGCAGTTCTTC. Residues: CASSASGSSSYNEQFF. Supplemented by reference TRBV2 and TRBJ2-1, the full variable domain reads EPEVTQTPSHQVTQMGQEVILRCVPISNHLYFYWYRQILGQKVEFLVSFYNNEISEKSEIFDDQFSVERPDGSNFTLKIRSTKLEDSAMYFCASSASGSSSYNEQFFGPGTRLTVL.

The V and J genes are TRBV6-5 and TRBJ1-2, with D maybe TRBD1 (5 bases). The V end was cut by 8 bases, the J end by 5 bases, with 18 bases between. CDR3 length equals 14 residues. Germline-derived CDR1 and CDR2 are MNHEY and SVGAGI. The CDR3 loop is CASSAGNSLYGYTF. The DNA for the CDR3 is TGTGCCAGCTCCGCAGGGAACAGCCTGTATGGCTACACCTTC.

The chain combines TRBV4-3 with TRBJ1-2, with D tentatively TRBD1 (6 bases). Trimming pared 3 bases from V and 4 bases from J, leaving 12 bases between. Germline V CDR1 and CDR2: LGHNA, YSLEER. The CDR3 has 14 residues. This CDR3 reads CASSQNRDPYGYTF. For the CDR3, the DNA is TGCGCCAGCAGCCAGAACAGGGATCCCTATGGCTACACCTTC.

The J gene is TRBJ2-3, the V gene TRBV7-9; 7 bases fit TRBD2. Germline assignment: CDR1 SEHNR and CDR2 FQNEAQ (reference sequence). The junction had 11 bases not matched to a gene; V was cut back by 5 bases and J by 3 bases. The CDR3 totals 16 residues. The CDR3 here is CASSPGLGGGTDTQYF. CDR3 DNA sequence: TGTGCCAGCAGCCCCGGACTAGGCGGGGGAACAGATACGCAGTATTTT.